Shown below are 5 T cell receptor beta chains from a single sample sequenced in a study of CD8+ T cells in alopecia areata. Stated treatment: oral pan-JAK inhibitor, 5-10 mg twice daily. cDNA serving as the sequencing template came from extracted, reverse transcribed RNA. Only in-frame clones appear in the TCRdb table, and some are missing; sequencing was by immunoSEQ multiplex PCR. The sample carries some 88,000 clones, about 40% recorded once. Material: CD8+ T cells sorted from blood, obtained at week 24, from a patient treated with tofacitinib. These receptors were collected from a human donor with alopecia areata.

This clone was observed a handful of times. This CDR3 is also generated by other DNA sequences in the sample. The genes are TRBV5-1 and TRBJ2-7; 8 bases are a match to TRBD1. The CDR3 has 14 residues. Germline values: CDR1 SGHRS, CDR2 YFSETQ. The V gene end was trimmed by 3 bases and the J gene end by 4 bases; junction bases not matched to a gene: 6. The CDR3: CASSSGTGGYEQYF. The CDR3, as DNA: TGCGCCAGCAGCTCCGGGACAGGAGGTTACGAGCAGTACTTC.

The chain links TRBV4-3 to TRBJ2-7; no clear D. V lost 0 bases, J lost 6 bases, and 9 bases lay in between. CDR3 length: 13 residues. CDR1 LGHNA and CDR2 YSLEER come from the germline V gene. CDR3 coding DNA: TGCGCCAGCAGCCAAGACAGATGGGGCGAGCAGTACTTC. This sequence encodes CASSQDRWGEQYF.

The rearrangement links TRBV7-8 to TRBJ2-1; TRBD1 matches at 9 bases. This CDR3 spans 14 amino acids. CDR1 is SGHVS and CDR2 is FQNEAQ in the germline V gene. Trimming at V came to 3 bases and at J to 4 bases, leaving 1 base not matched to a gene. For the CDR3, the DNA is TGTGCCAGCAGCTTGGGACAGGGATACAATGAGCAGTTCTTC. It encodes CASSLGQGYNEQFF.

The rearrangement uses TRBV15 and TRBJ1-5; no firm D call. Germline V gene lookup returns CDR1 LNHNV and CDR2 YYDKDF (reference sequence). CDR3 length: 15 residues. V lost 0 bases, J lost 3 bases, and 9 bases lay in between. CDR3 sequence (DNA): TGTGCCACCAGCAGAGACCTCGGTTACAATCAGCCCCAGCATTTT. It yields the protein CATSRDLGYNQPQHF.

The CDR3 sequence is CSSWRGDQETQYF. The DNA for the CDR3 is TGCAGCTCCTGGAGGGGGGACCAAGAGACCCAGTACTTC. The chain recombines TRBV29-1 with TRBJ2-5; D may match TRBD1 or TRBD2 (6 bases each). Germline CDR1 SQVTM, CDR2 ANQGSEA. V lost 8 bases, J lost 0 bases, and 13 bases lay in between. This CDR3 has 13 residues.